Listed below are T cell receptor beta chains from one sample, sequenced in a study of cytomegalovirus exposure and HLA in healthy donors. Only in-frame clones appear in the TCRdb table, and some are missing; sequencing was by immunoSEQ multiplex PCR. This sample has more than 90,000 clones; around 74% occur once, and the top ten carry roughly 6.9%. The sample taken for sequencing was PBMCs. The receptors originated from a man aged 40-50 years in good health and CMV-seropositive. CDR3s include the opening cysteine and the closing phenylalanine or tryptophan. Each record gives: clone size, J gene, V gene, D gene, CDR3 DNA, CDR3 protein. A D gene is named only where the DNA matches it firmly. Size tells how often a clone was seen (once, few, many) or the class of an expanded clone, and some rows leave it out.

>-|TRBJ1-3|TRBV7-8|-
TGTGCCAGCACCCCCGCGGGGTCTGGAAACACCATATATTTT
CASTPAGSGNTIYF
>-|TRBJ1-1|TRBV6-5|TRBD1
TGTGCCAGCAGCCCCCACCAGGGGGAGAGAACTGAAGCTTTCTTT
CASSPHQGERTEAFF
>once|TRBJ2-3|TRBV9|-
TGTGCCAGCAGCGTAATGGGGGCGGGAGAGGATACGCAGTATTTT
CASSVMGAGEDTQYF
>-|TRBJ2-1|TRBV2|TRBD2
TGTGCCAGCAGTGGGAGGAGCGGGGGGGCCGGAGTCTACAATGAGCAGTTCTTC
CASSGRSGGAGVYNEQFF
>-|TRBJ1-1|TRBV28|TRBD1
TGTGCCAGCAGCGGGGACAGGGCCCTTGGGGCTTTCTTT
CASSGDRALGAFF
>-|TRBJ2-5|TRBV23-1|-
TGCGCCAGCAGTCACCGGCTCCGAGGAGAGACCCAGTACTTC
CASSHRLRGETQYF
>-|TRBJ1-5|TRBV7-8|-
TGTGCCAGCAGCTCCAGTGCCGGGAGTGGTCAGCCCCAGCATTTT
CASSSSAGSGQPQHF
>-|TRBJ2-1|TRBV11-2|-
TGTGCCAGCAGCTTAGAAGGCGCGGTCTACAATGAGCAGTTCTTC
CASSLEGAVYNEQFF
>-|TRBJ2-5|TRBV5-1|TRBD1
TGCGCCAGCAGGTCATGGGACAGGTCTTTGGAGACCCAGTACTTC
CASRSWDRSLETQYF
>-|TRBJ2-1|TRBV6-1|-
TGTGCCAGCGGCTGGCGGACAGCGAATAGGAATGAGCAGTTCTTC
CASGWRTANRNEQFF
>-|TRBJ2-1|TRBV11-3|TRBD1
TGTGCCAGCAGCGACCGACAGGGGAACAATGAGCAGTTCTTC
CASSDRQGNNEQFF
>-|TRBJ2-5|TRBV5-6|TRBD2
TGTGCCAGCAGCTTGGCTAGCGGGGGAGGGACCCAGTACTTC
CASSLASGGGTQYF
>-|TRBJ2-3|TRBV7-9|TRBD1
TGTGCCAGCAGCAGTAGCAGGGGGTCGGTAACAGATACGCAGTATTTT
CASSSSRGSVTDTQYF
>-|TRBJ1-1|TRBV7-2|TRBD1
TGTGCCAGCAGCTTAGTGGGACAGGGCACTGAAGCTTTCTTT
CASSLVGQGTEAFF
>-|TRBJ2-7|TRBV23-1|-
TGCGCCAGCAGTCAATACCCAGGGTGGTTCGGATACGAGCAGTACTTC
CASSQYPGWFGYEQYF
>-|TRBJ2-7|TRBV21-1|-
TGTGCCAGCAGCAGGGCCCTAAGGGGCTACGAGCAGTACTTC
CASSRALRGYEQYF
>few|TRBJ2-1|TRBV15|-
TGTGCCACCAGCAGAGTGGCGGGGGCGTACAATGAGCAGTTCTTC
CATSRVAGAYNEQFF
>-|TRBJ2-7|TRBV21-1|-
TGTGCCAGCAGCAAATCTGGTAGGGGCTTCTCGCCGGAAAACGAGCAGTACTTC
CASSKSGRGFSPENEQYF
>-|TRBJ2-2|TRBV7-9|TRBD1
TGTGCCAGCAGCCGATTCCGGGACAGGAACACCGGGGAGCTGTTTTTT
CASSRFRDRNTGELFF
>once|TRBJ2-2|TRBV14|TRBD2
TGTGCCAGCAGCCAAGGACTAGCGGGGAACACCGGGGAGCTGTTTTTT
CASSQGLAGNTGELFF
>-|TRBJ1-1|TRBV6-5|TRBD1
TGTGCCAGCAGCCTGGCAAACAGGGGGAACACTGAAGCTTTCTTT
CASSLANRGNTEAFF
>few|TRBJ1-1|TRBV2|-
TGTGCCAGCAGTCCCCGCACTGAAGCTTTCTTT
CASSPRTEAFF
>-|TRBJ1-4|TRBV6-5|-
TGTGCCATTGCGCAGGGCTTAAATGAAAAACTGTTTTTT
CAIAQGLNEKLFF
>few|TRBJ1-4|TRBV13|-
TGTGCCAGCAGCCCATCACCCCGGACTGTCCTGTTTTTT
CASSPSPRTVLFF
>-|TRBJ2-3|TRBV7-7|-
TGTGCTAGCAGCTTCCAGGGGCGCAATAAAGATACGCAGTATTTT
CASSFQGRNKDTQYF
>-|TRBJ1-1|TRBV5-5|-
TGTGCCAGCAGCTTTGGGAGGAACACTGAAGCTTTCTTT
CASSFGRNTEAFF
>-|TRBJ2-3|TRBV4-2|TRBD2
TGTGCCAGCAGCCAGGGGACTAGCGGGGGCACAGATACGCAGTATTTT
CASSQGTSGGTDTQYF
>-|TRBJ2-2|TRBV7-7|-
TGTGCTAGCAGCTATAGCGGATTCTTCACCGGGGAGCTGTTTTTT
CASSYSGFFTGELFF
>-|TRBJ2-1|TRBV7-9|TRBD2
TGTGCCAGCCTGACTAGCGGGGGGGCGGGGCAGTTCTTC
CASLTSGGAGQFF
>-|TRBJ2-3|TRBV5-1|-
TGCGCCAGCAGCGGTACAGGGGAGGGCACAGATACGCAGTATTTT
CASSGTGEGTDTQYF